This TCR beta chain came from a study of T cell responses to AZD1222 COVID-19 vaccine. The study's findings and limits: Baseline seropositivity characterized only a handful of AZD1222 recipients. The donors showed a predominance of white British ancestry and of females, with possible underestimation of clonal diversity.

The assay was immunoSEQ multiplex PCR, and TCRdb's table has in-frame clones only and misses some. The sample carries tens of thousands of clones, about 85% recorded once. This clone has just one count. Its antigen is as yet unknown. CDR3 length equals 15 residues. V was shortened by 0 bases and J by 2 bases, with 12 bases between the two germline ends. Per the germline V gene, CDR1 is SGHNT and CDR2 is YYREEE (reference sequence). This receptor was identified in an adult in good health. Here the sequenced sample was peripheral blood, taken on day 0 of AZD1222 vaccination. The chain has TRBV5-4 and TRBJ2-7; D assignment may be TRBD1 or TRBD2 (5 bases each). This CDR3 reads CASSLGGTLAYEQYF. CDR3 coding DNA: TGTGCCAGCAGCTTGGGGGGGACGCTTGCCTACGAGCAGTACTTC.